The sequence of this T cell receptor beta chain was determined in a study of Ad26.COV2.S vaccination and SARS-CoV-2 variants. TCRdb keeps only in-frame clones here, not all; method: immunoSEQ multiplex PCR. The sample includes about 410,000 clones, about 90% of them seen just once. Per germline, CDR1 LGHNA and CDR2 YSLEER. This CDR3 is built from 16 residues. V was pared by 1 base and J by 2 bases, with 15 bases between. Stated treatment: approximately 18 received Ad26.COV2.S at low or high dose, single or two shots; about 5 received placebo; per-sample allocation not given. Sampling occurred on day 63 after the first vaccine or placebo injection.

Here the sequenced sample was peripheral blood, taken in a trial of Ad26.COV2.S vaccine versus placebo. This clonotype was sampled from a person aged 18-65 years who received the Ad26.COV2.S COVID-19 vaccine or a placebo. The chain joins TRBV4-3 to TRBJ2-7; D is perhaps TRBD2 (6 bases). CDR3 coding DNA: TGCGCCAGCAGCCAAGGACGGCGGGGCGGAACCTACGAGCAGTACTTC. Translated: CASSQGRRGGTYEQYF.